This entry describes one T cell receptor (beta chain). V shed 0 bases and J shed 5 bases, with 7 bases lying between them. The CDR3 is made up of 12 amino acids. Germline V gene lookup returns CDR1 GTSNPN and CDR2 SVGIG (reference sequence). These data originate in a study of blood T cell repertoires in COVID-19. Turning to the study itself: Material from acute and convalescent COVID-19 was sourced from the United States, Italy and Spain. T cells, B-cell-depleted T cells, or PBMCs supplied cDNA or gDNA.

Data came from immunoSEQ multiplex PCR; TCRdb stores just in-frame clones and leaves some out. The data show roughly 140,000 clones, about 85% seen once. Clinical histories supplied by participants themselves formed the basis of cohort assignment. Cohort 3 donors were reported recovered after two negative PCRs, clearance, or symptom resolution. The genes are TRBV30 and TRBJ1-2; maybe TRBD1 (5 bases). The source is a woman in her forties who had recovered from COVID-19. Input material: PBMCs or T cells enriched from blood (not recorded which). CDR3 protein: CAWSVAGYGYTF. The CDR3 DNA is TGTGCCTGGAGTGTTGCAGGGTATGGCTACACCTTC.